The T cell receptor beta chain described here comes from a study of blood T cell repertoires in COVID-19. Across the study: Material from acute and convalescent COVID-19 was sourced from the United States, Italy and Spain.

Germline V CDR1 and CDR2: MNHEY, SMNVEV (reference sequence). The ends were cut back, 3 bases at V and 12 bases at J, with 8 bases in the middle. CDR3 length equals 11 residues. Methods used by the authors: Estimates of nucleated cell counts were drawn from the amplification of reference gene primers. Clones were sequenced by immunoSEQ multiplex PCR, and TCRdb holds only the in-frame ones, with some missing. The V and J calls and the clone size are those of that table, but D and trimming were determined from the DNA. The sample includes about 280,000 clones, approximately 85% seen only once; the top ten take just under 9.5%.

The specimen sequenced was peripheral blood. The receptor comes from a man between 18 and 35 years old with active or convalescent COVID-19. The chain carries TRBV27 and TRBJ1-4; D gene unclear. CDR3 protein: CASSFPRELFF. As DNA, the CDR3 is TGTGCCAGCAGTTTTCCCCGGGAACTGTTTTTT.